Listed below are T cell receptor beta chains from one sample, sequenced in a study of T cell changes during pregnancy in multiple sclerosis. The table came from immunoSEQ multiplex PCR; TCRdb's copy has only in-frame clones and leaves some out. The repertoire holds some 61,000 clones, with about 90% as singletons. The sample in question was peripheral blood, obtained in the second trimester of pregnancy. Receptors originate from a female donor with multiple sclerosis, enrolled in a pregnancy study. Both conserved end residues are part of each CDR3. The D gene is left open where the match is weak. Expanded clones are given a class, and other clones once, few, many or no size at all.

TRBV5-5	16	TRBD1	TRBJ1-2	once	TGTGCCAGCAGCGCGGACAGGGGGCTCCAGGACTATGGCTACACCTTC	CASSADRGLQDYGYTF
TRBV6-5	15	-	TRBJ2-7	-	TGTGCCAGCAGTTACGACCGGACAGCGTTCTACGAGCAGTACTTC	CASSYDRTAFYEQYF
TRBV6-1	13	-	TRBJ1-2	-	TGTGCCAGCAGTGTGCAGGGAGGGTATGGCTACACCTTC	CASSVQGGYGYTF
TRBV5-4	15	TRBD2	TRBJ2-2	-	TGTGCCAGCAGCTTAGCGGGGGCGAACACCGGGGAGCTGTTTTTT	CASSLAGANTGELFF
TRBV7-2	15	-	TRBJ2-3	-	TGTGCCAGCATCGGGGGGCAGGGACACACAGATACGCAGTATTTT	CASIGGQGHTDTQYF
TRBV18	16	TRBD1	TRBJ2-7	-	TGTGCCAGCTCACCGCTTCCAGGGGGTACTGCTTACGAGCAGTACTTC	CASSPLPGGTAYEQYF
TRBV7-2	17	-	TRBJ2-4	-	TGTGCCAGCAGCTTACGCAGGCCGACCACGGCCAAAAACATTCAGTACTTC	CASSLRRPTTAKNIQYF
TRBV7-3	14	TRBD2	TRBJ2-3	-	TGTGCCAGCAGCTTCGGGCTAGCGGGAGATACGCAGTATTTT	CASSFGLAGDTQYF
TRBV7-2	13	-	TRBJ1-1	-	TGTGCCAGCAGCTTGCAGGCGAACACTGAAGCTTTCTTT	CASSLQANTEAFF
TRBV7-9	14	TRBD1	TRBJ1-2	-	TGTGCCAGCAGTCCCGGGAAGGGGGCACGTGGCTACACCTTC	CASSPGKGARGYTF
TRBV11-2	13	-	TRBJ2-1	-	TGTGCCAGCAGCCCCGGTGTCCGGAATGAGCAGTTCTTC	CASSPGVRNEQFF
TRBV7-8	14	-	TRBJ2-1	-	TGTGCCAGCAGCTTAGTCGTCAGAAAAAATGAGCAGTTCTTC	CASSLVVRKNEQFF
TRBV7-3	12	-	TRBJ1-2	once	TGTGCCAGCAGCTCCGGGGTGGATGGCTACACCTTC	CASSSGVDGYTF
TRBV27	17	TRBD1	TRBJ1-5	-	TGTGCCAGCAGTTTATGGGGGACAGGAGGCTCCGGGGAGCCCCAGCATTTT	CASSLWGTGGSGEPQHF
TRBV7-3	18	TRBD2	TRBJ2-5	-	TGTGCCAGCAGCTTATTGCCCTCGGCGGGGGGTTCTACGGAGACCCAGTACTTC	CASSLLPSAGGSTETQYF
TRBV4-3	16	-	TRBJ1-2	-	TGCGCCAGCAGCCAAGCCAGAGAGAGGGGGTTTTATGGCTACACCTTC	CASSQARERGFYGYTF
TRBV2	14	-	TRBJ1-1	-	TGTGCCAGCCATATTCGACAGGCGAACACTGAAGCTTTCTTT	CASHIRQANTEAFF
TRBV10-3	16	TRBD2	TRBJ2-1	-	TGTGCCATCAGTGAGTCGGCAGCGGGGGTTTACAATGAGCAGTTCTTC	CAISESAAGVYNEQFF
TRBV7-3	15	TRBD2	TRBJ2-3	once	TGTGCCAGCAGCCGCGGGGGGGCCTTCTCAGATACGCAGTATTTT	CASSRGGAFSDTQYF
TRBV6-1	16	TRBD1	TRBJ1-6	few	TGTGCCAGCAGTGCACAGGGGCCGAGGTATAATTCACCCCTCCACTTT	CASSAQGPRYNSPLHF
TRBV9	14	-	TRBJ1-1	-	TGTGCCAGCAGCCCCCAAACGAGAGGGACTGAAGCTTTCTTT	CASSPQTRGTEAFF
TRBV27	12	-	TRBJ1-1	-	TGTGCCAGCACGGGGGTTGACACTGAAGCTTTCTTT	CASTGVDTEAFF
TRBV4-2	17	-	TRBJ1-4	-	TGTGCCAGCAGCCAAGATCTCCCCCAGGGTACTTATGAAAAACTGTTTTTT	CASSQDLPQGTYEKLFF
TRBV6-6	12	-	TRBJ1-2	-	TGTGCCAGCACCAGCGCCGGACAGACCGAATTCTTC	CASTSAGQTEFF
TRBV11-2	17	TRBD2	TRBJ2-7	-	TGTGCCAGCACCTCTCTAAAGACTAGCGGGGGACCTGGGGAGCAGTACTTC	CASTSLKTSGGPGEQYF
TRBV19	12	-	TRBJ2-1	-	TGTGCCACGCAGGGCTCCTACAATGAGCAGTTCTTC	CATQGSYNEQFF
TRBV7-2	15	TRBD2	TRBJ2-7	-	TGTGCCAGCAGCTTAGGTGGACTAGCGATTTACGAGCAGTACTTC	CASSLGGLAIYEQYF
TRBV7-7	13	-	TRBJ2-7	-	TGTGCTAGCAGCCCGCAGGGCGCCTACGAGCAGTACTTC	CASSPQGAYEQYF
TRBV2	17	TRBD2	TRBJ2-3	-	TGTGCCAGCAGCCGTCGAGGAGGCGGGAGGACCACAGATACGCAGTATTTT	CASSRRGGGRTTDTQYF
TRBV5-1	22	-	TRBJ1-6	-	TGCGCCAGCACCTCGGGAGGGGGGGCAGACTCATTGGTGGCTAGAGTGGGTTCACCCCTCCACTTT	CASTSGGGADSLVARVGSPLHF
TRBV7-8	15	TRBD1	TRBJ1-2	-	TGTGCCAGCAGCCCGTCGGGGACAGATGTCTATGGCTACACCTTC	CASSPSGTDVYGYTF
TRBV25-1	15	-	TRBJ2-5	-	TGTGCCAGCACCTGGAGGGGCGCCGGGCAAGAGACCCAGTACTTC	CASTWRGAGQETQYF
TRBV19	15	TRBD1	TRBJ2-5	-	TGTGCCAGTAGTATCCCCCGACAGGGGCAAGAGACCCAGTACTTC	CASSIPRQGQETQYF
TRBV18	16	TRBD2	TRBJ2-1	-	TGTGCCAGCTCACCACTAGCGGGCTCCCCGGGGAATGAGCAGTTCTTC	CASSPLAGSPGNEQFF
TRBV5-1	14	-	TRBJ1-1	-	TGCGCCAGCAGCACAGGGCCCCGGGACACTGAAGCTTTCTTT	CASSTGPRDTEAFF
TRBV4-2	16	TRBD1	TRBJ1-2	-	TGTGCCAGCAGCCAACAGGGGGCAGGGTCTAACTATGGCTACACCTTC	CASSQQGAGSNYGYTF
TRBV29-1	12	-	TRBJ2-1	-	TGCAGCGTTGTTGGGCAGGGTGGAATCGGGTTCTTC	CSVVGQGGIGFF
TRBV7-7	13	TRBD1	TRBJ2-1	-	TGTGCTAGCAGCTTAGCTGCAGGGGGTGAGCAGTTCTTC	CASSLAAGGEQFF
TRBV11-2	15	TRBD1	TRBJ2-2	-	TGTGCCAGCAGCTCCCGGACAGGGGGCACCGGGGAGCTGTTTTTT	CASSSRTGGTGELFF
TRBV19	16	TRBD1	TRBJ2-3	-	TGTGCCAGCAGACCTGGGGACAGGGGTAGGGCGGATACGCAGTATTTT	CASRPGDRGRADTQYF
TRBV9	16	TRBD2	TRBJ2-3	-	TGTGCCAGCAGCGCACCGGGGGGGGTCGGCACAGATACGCAGTATTTT	CASSAPGGVGTDTQYF
TRBV4-3	17	TRBD1	TRBJ2-5	few	TGCGCCAGCAGCCAAGAGGGGACAGGGAGGCTCAGGGAGACCCAGTACTTC	CASSQEGTGRLRETQYF
TRBV19	14	TRBD1	TRBJ1-1	-	TGTGCCAGTAGCGCCGGACAGGGTAACACTGAAGCTTTCTTT	CASSAGQGNTEAFF
TRBV29-1	14	-	TRBJ1-2	-	TGCAGCGTTCAAGGGGATACAGGGAAGTATGGCTACACCTTC	CSVQGDTGKYGYTF
TRBV10-3	15	-	TRBJ1-6	-	TGTGCCATCAGTGCAACAGACTCCTATAATTCACCCCTCCACTTT	CAISATDSYNSPLHF
TRBV14	15	-	TRBJ1-1	few	TGTGCCAGCAGCCAAGTTTTGGGGGGTGGCACTGAAGCTTTCTTT	CASSQVLGGGTEAFF